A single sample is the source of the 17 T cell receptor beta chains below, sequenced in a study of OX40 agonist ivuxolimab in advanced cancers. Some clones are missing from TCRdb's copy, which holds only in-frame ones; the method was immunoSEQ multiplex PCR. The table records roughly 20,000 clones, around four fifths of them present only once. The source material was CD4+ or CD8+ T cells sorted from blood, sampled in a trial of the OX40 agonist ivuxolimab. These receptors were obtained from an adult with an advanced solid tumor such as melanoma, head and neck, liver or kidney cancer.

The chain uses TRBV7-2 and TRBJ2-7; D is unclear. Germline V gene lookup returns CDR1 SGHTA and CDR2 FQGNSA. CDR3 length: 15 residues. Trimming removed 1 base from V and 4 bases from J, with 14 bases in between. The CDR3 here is CASSLGFGTLYEQYF. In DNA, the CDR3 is TGTGCCAGCAGCTTAGGTTTCGGTACTCTTTACGAGCAGTACTTC.

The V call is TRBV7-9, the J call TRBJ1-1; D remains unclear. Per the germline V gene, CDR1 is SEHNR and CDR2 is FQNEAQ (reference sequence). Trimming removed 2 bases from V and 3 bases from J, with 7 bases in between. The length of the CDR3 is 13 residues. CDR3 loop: CASSLRGYTEAFF. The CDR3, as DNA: TGTGCCAGCAGCTTAAGAGGGTACACTGAAGCTTTCTTT.

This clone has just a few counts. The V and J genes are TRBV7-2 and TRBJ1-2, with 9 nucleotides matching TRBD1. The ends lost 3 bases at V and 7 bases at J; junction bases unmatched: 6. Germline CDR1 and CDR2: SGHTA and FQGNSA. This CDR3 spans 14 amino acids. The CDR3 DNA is TGTGCCAGCAGCTTTAAGGACAGGGGTGGTGGCTACACCTTC. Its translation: CASSFKDRGGGYTF.

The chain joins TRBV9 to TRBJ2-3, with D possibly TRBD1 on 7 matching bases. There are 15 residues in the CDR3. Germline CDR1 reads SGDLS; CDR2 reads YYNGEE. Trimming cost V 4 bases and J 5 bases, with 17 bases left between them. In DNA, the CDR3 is TGTGCCAGCAGCCTTTCCAGGGGGGCCGGAGATACGCAGTATTTT. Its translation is CASSLSRGAGDTQYF.

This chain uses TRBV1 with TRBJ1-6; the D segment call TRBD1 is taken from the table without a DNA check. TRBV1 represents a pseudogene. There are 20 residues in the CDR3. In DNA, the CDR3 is TGCACCAGCAGCCAAGAAGGGGGGACAGGCTGGAGCTCCTATAATTCACCCCTCCACTTT. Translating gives CTSSQEGGTGWSSYNSPLHF.

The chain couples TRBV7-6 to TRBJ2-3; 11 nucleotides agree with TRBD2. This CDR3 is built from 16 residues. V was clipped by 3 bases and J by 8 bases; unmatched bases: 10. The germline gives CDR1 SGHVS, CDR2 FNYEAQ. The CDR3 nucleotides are TGTGCCAGCAGCTTGGGGACTAGCGGTCCAAAGGTTACGCAGTATTTT. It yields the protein CASSLGTSGPKVTQYF. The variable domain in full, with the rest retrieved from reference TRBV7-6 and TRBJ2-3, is GAGVSQSPRYKVTKRGQDVALRCDPISGHVSLYWYRQALGQGPEFLTYFNYEAQQDKSGLPNDRFSAERPEGSISTLTIQRTEQRDSAMYRCASSLGTSGPKVTQYFGPGTRLTVL.

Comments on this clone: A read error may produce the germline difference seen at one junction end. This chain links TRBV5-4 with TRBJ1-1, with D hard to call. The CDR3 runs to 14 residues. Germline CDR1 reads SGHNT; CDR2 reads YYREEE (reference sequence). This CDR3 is CASTLPPPNTEAFF. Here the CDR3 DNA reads TGTGCGAGCACGCTGCCTCCCCCGAACACTGAAGCTTTCTTT.

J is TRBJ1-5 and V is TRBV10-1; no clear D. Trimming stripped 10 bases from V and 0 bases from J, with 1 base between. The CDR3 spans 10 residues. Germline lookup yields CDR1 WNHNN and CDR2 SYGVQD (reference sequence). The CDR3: CANSNQPQHF. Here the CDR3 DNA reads TGCGCCAATAGCAATCAGCCCCAGCATTTT.

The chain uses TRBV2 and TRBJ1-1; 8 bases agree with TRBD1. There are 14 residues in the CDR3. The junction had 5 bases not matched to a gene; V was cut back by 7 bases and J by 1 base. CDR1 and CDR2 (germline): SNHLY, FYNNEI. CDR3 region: CASKRDRGNTEAFF. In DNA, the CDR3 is TGTGCCAGCAAAAGAGACAGGGGGAACACTGAAGCTTTCTTT.

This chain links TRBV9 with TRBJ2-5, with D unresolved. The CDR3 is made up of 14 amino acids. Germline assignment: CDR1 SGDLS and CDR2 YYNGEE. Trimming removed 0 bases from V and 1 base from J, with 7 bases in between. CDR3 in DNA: TGTGCCAGCAGCGTAGAGGGCTTCCAAGAGACCCAGTACTTC. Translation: CASSVEGFQETQYF.

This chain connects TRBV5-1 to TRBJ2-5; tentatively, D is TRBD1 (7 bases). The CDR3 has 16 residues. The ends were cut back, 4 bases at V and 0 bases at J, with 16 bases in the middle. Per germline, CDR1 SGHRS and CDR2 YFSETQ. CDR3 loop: CASSHLRGQNQETQYF. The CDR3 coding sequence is TGCGCCAGCAGCCATTTGCGGGGACAGAACCAAGAGACCCAGTACTTC.

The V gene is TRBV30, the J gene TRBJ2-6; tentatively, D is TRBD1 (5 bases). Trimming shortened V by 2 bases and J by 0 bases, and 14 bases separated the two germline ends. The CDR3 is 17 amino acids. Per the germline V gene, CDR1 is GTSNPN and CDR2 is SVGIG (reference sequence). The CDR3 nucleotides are TGTGCCTGGAGTAGGGGCAGGGCTCGCTCTGGGGCCAACGTCCTGACTTTC. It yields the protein CAWSRGRARSGANVLTF.

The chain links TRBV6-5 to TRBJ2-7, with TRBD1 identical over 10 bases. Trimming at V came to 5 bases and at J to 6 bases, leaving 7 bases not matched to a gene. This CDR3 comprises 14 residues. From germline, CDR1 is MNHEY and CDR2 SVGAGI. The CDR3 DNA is TGTGCCAGCAGTCCCTGGGACAGGGGAGGCGAGCAGTACTTC. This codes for CASSPWDRGGEQYF.

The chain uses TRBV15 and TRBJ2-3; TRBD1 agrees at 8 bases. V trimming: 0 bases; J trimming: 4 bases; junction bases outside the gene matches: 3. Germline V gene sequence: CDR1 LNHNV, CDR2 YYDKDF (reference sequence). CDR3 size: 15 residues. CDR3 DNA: TGTGCCACCAGCAGAGATGCACAGGGGGCAGATACGCAGTATTTT. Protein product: CATSRDAQGADTQYF.

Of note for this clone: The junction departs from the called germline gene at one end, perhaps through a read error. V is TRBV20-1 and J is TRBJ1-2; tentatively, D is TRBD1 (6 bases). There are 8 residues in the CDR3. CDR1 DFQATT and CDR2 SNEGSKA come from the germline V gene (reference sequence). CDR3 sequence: CSAGGDNF. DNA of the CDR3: TGCAGTGCTGGAGGGGACAACTTC.

DNA for the CDR3: TGTGCCAGTAGGGTAAGGGACAGACTGTTTTTT. It translates to CASRVRDRLFF. The V gene is TRBV19, the J gene TRBJ1-4; TRBD1 matches at 7 bases. Germline V lookup: CDR1 LNHDA, CDR2 SQIVND (reference sequence). CDR3 length: 11 residues. V shed 6 bases, J shed 13 bases, and the junction held 5 bases outside the gene matches.

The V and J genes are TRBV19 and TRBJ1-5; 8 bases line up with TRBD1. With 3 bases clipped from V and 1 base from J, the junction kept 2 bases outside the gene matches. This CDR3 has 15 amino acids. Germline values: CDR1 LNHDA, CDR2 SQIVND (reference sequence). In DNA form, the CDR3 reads TGTGCCAGTAGTATCAACAGGGGGAGCAATCAGCCCCAGCATTTT. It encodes CASSINRGSNQPQHF.